One sample yielded the 4 T cell receptor beta chains listed below, sequenced in a study of technical replicates of blood from a few donors. Produced via immunoSEQ multiplex PCR; TCRdb's table is partial and in-frame only. Counted here are over 60,000 clones, 93% occurring once; the ten biggest clones make up about 0.25%. Sample: T cells isolated from PBMCs. These TCRs come from a human donor in good health.

This chain joins TRBV28 and TRBJ1-4; D gene unclear. Germline-derived CDR1 and CDR2 are MDHEN and SYDVKM. CDR3 length equals 15 residues. Trimming took 2 bases from V and 0 from J, leaving 7 bases between them. CDR3 in DNA: TGTGCCAGCAGTTTAGACATTGCAACTAATGAAAAACTGTTTTTT. Amino acid sequence: CASSLDIATNEKLFF. Full variable domain (remainder filled in from reference TRBV28 and TRBJ1-4): DVKVTQSSRYLVKRTGEKVFLECVQDMDHENMFWYRQDPGLGLRLIYFSYDVKMKEKGDIPEGYSVSREKKERFSLILESASTNQTSMYLCASSLDIATNEKLFFGSGTQLSVL.

J is TRBJ1-4 and V is TRBV6-1, with D possibly TRBD1 on 5 matching bases. CDR1 is MNHNS and CDR2 is SASEGT in the germline V gene. Trimming took off 7 bases at V and 3 bases at J, with 12 bases between the two ends. There are 14 residues in the CDR3. This chain's CDR3 is CASTHGGSNEKLFF. CDR3 DNA sequence: TGTGCCAGCACCCACGGGGGGTCTAATGAAAAACTGTTTTTT.

The V gene is TRBV5-1, the J gene TRBJ1-1, with TRBD1 as a possible D gene (5 bases). CDR1 and CDR2 from the germline V gene are SGHRS and YFSETQ. V dropped 4 bases and J dropped 5 bases, with 9 bases sitting between them. The CDR3 spans 12 residues. CDR3 sequence (DNA): TGCGCCAGCAGCCCCGGGGGGACTGAAGCTTTCTTT. Its translation is CASSPGGTEAFF. Together with reference TRBV5-1 and TRBJ1-1, the CDR3 gives the full variable domain: KAGVTQTPRYLIKTRGQQVTLSCSPISGHRSVSWYQQTPGQGLQFLFEYFSETQRNKGNFPGRFSGRQFSNSRSEMNVSTLELGDSALYLCASSPGGTEAFFGQGTRLTVV.

This chain links TRBV11-3 with TRBJ2-5; no firm D call. Per the germline V gene, CDR1 is SGHNT and CDR2 is YENEEA. The CDR3 has 13 residues. Trimming cost V 4 bases and J 3 bases, with 9 bases left between them. CDR3 sequence (DNA): TGTGCCAGCAGCTCCCACGCGGAAGAGACCCAGTACTTC. This codes for CASSSHAEETQYF.